This is a list of T cell receptor beta chains from one sample in a study of OX40 agonist ivuxolimab in advanced cancers. Data came from immunoSEQ multiplex PCR; TCRdb stores just in-frame clones and leaves some out. The sample yields about 22,000 clones, roughly 88% seen once. Sample: CD4+ or CD8+ T cells sorted from blood, taken in a trial of the OX40 agonist ivuxolimab. These receptors all come from an adult with an advanced solid tumor such as melanoma, head and neck, liver or kidney cancer. The CDR3 runs from the conserved cysteine through the conserved F or W. A D gene is named only where the DNA matches it firmly. Some rows mark clone size as missing; the rest say once, few, many or name a class of expanded clone.

length	V	D	size	J	DNA	CDR3
16	TRBV27	.	.	TRBJ1-2	TGTGCCAGCAGTTTGGGTCCGGGGTCAGCTAACTATGGCTACACCTTC	CASSLGPGSANYGYTF
14	TRBV6-6	TRBD1	.	TRBJ2-5	TGTGCCAGCAGTTACCTAGGGGGCCCAGAGACCCAGTACTTC	CASSYLGGPETQYF
16	TRBV7-9	TRBD1	.	TRBJ2-3	TGTGCCAGCAGCCCAACGACAGGGGTCCTCACAGATACGCAGTATTTT	CASSPTTGVLTDTQYF
14	TRBV29-1	.	.	TRBJ2-7	TGCAGCGTTGAGCAGGGTCTTTCCCCTCCGGAGCAGTACTTC	CSVEQGLSPPEQYF
16	TRBV7-9	.	.	TRBJ2-5	TGTGCCAGCAGCTTAGATTTCAGGGGATCCCAAGAGACCCAGTACTTC	CASSLDFRGSQETQYF
15	TRBV4-1	.	.	TRBJ2-1	TGCGCCAGCAAAACTAGCCTCAGCTCCTACAATGAGCAGTTCTTC	CASKTSLSSYNEQFF
16	TRBV10-2	.	.	TRBJ1-5	TGCGCCAGCAGTGAGTCGGACAGTGGGTATAATCAGCCCCAGCATTTT	CASSESDSGYNQPQHF
13	TRBV27	.	.	TRBJ2-1	TGTGCCAGCAGTTCCCCCGGGGCGAATGAGCAGTTCTTC	CASSSPGANEQFF
13	TRBV27	TRBD1	.	TRBJ2-5	TGTGCCAGCAGTCCCACAGGGGGAGAGACCCAGTACTTC	CASSPTGGETQYF
14	TRBV5-4	.	.	TRBJ2-5	TGTGCCAGCAGACCCCCCGGGGGTCAAGAGACCCAGTACTTC	CASRPPGGQETQYF
14	TRBV5-4	.	.	TRBJ2-7	TGTGCCAGCAGCTTGGCTGACAGAGGCTACGAGCAGTACTTC	CASSLADRGYEQYF
15	TRBV9	TRBD2	.	TRBJ2-3	TGTGCCAGCAGCGTGGGGACTAGGAGCACAGATACGCAGTATTTT	CASSVGTRSTDTQYF
15	TRBV11-2	TRBD1	.	TRBJ2-1	TGTGCCAGCAGCTTATCCCCGGGACAGGGGCATGAGCAGTTCTTC	CASSLSPGQGHEQFF
16	TRBV19	TRBD1	.	TRBJ1-1	TGTGCCAGTAGTATAGACCGGACAGGGGAGGGTACTGAAGCTTTCTTT	CASSIDRTGEGTEAFF
15	TRBV5-1	.	.	TRBJ2-1	TGCGCCAGCAGCCCTAAGGGCACCAACTACAATGAGCAGTTCTTC	CASSPKGTNYNEQFF
14	TRBV9	TRBD2	.	TRBJ2-2	TGTGCCAGCAGCGTAGGGGCGGGAGTCGGGGAGCTGTTTTTT	CASSVGAGVGELFF
14	TRBV5-1	.	.	TRBJ1-2	TGCGCCAGCAGCTCCTCTGACAGTAACTATGGCTACACCTTC	CASSSSDSNYGYTF
13	TRBV5-6	.	.	TRBJ1-1	TGTGCCAGCAGCCAACCGCCTAACACTGAAGCTTTCTTT	CASSQPPNTEAFF
15	TRBV10-3	.	medium-sized	TRBJ2-1	TGTGCCATCAGGGCGACAGAGTTCGACTACAATGAGCAGTTCTTC	CAIRATEFDYNEQFF
16	TRBV4-1	TRBD2	.	TRBJ2-7	TGCGCCAGCAGCCTCCGGGAGGGCAACTCGATCTACGAGCAGTACTTC	CASSLREGNSIYEQYF
15	TRBV10-1	TRBD2	.	TRBJ2-5	TGCGCCAGCAGTGAAAATTCTGGGCGTGGGGGGGCCCAGTACTTC	CASSENSGRGGAQYF
19	TRBV4-3	.	.	TRBJ2-2	TGCGCCAGCAGCCAAGATCCGGCCGTTGAAGGGGACAACACCGGGGAGCTGTTTTTT	CASSQDPAVEGDNTGELFF
16	TRBV11-2	.	.	TRBJ1-2	TGTGCCAGCAGCTTAGAGGGCAGCCTGTCCAACTATGGCTACACCTTC	CASSLEGSLSNYGYTF
12	TRBV7-6	.	.	TRBJ2-7	TGTGCCAGCAGCTCCGCCTGGGACGAGCAGTACTTC	CASSSAWDEQYF
15	TRBV2	TRBD1	once	TRBJ2-5	TGTGCCAGCAGTGACCTACAGGGGAGTGGGGAGACCCAGTACTTC	CASSDLQGSGETQYF
14	TRBV7-9	TRBD1	few	TRBJ2-3	TGTGCCAGCAGCTTACTGGGACAGACAGATACGCAGTATTTT	CASSLLGQTDTQYF
13	TRBV6-5	TRBD2	.	TRBJ2-1	TGTGCCAGCAGTACCTCTCTAGCGGATGAGCAGTTCTTC	CASSTSLADEQFF
15	TRBV5-4	TRBD2	.	TRBJ2-7	TGTGCCAGCAGCTCCTTCGGGAGGGATGCCTACGAGCAGTACTTC	CASSSFGRDAYEQYF
16	TRBV7-8	TRBD1	.	TRBJ2-2	TGTGCCAGCAGTTTAACACCGGGACAGGGGGCCGGGGAGCTGTTTTTT	CASSLTPGQGAGELFF
18	TRBV14	TRBD1	.	TRBJ1-1	TGTGCCAGCAGCCAGGGACCCGGGACAGGGAAGACGAACACTGAAGCTTTCTTT	CASSQGPGTGKTNTEAFF
16	TRBV11-2	.	.	TRBJ2-1	TGTGCCAGCAGCTTAGTTATAGCGGGGACAGGAAATGAGCAGTTCTTC	CASSLVIAGTGNEQFF
14	TRBV7-8	.	once	TRBJ2-7	TGTGCCAGCAGCTTAGTCGGGACCACCTACGAGCAGTACTTC	CASSLVGTTYEQYF
13	TRBV9	.	.	TRBJ2-5	TGTGCCAGCAGCGTGGGGGGAAAAGAGACCCAGTACTTC	CASSVGGKETQYF
15	TRBV11-2	.	.	TRBJ2-1	TGTGCCAGCAGCTTAGTTGAATACTCCTACAATGAGCAGTTCTTC	CASSLVEYSYNEQFF
17	TRBV4-1	TRBD1	once	TRBJ2-7	TGCGCCAGCAGCCAAGACCCGACAGGGGGTCATCTCTACGAGCAGTACTTC	CASSQDPTGGHLYEQYF
14	TRBV2	TRBD1	.	TRBJ2-7	TGTGCCAGCAGTGAGGGACAGGGGGCAGGAGAGCAGTACTTC	CASSEGQGAGEQYF
17	TRBV18	.	.	TRBJ2-5	TGTGCCAGCTCACCTACCAGCCGGGACCCGGATACGGAGACCCAGTACTTC	CASSPTSRDPDTETQYF
17	TRBV29-1	.	.	TRBJ2-2	TGCAGCGTTGAAGAAGTAAGTGGTTGGCAGAGCACCGGGGAGCTGTTTTTT	CSVEEVSGWQSTGELFF
18	TRBV13	TRBD2	.	TRBJ2-1	TGTGCCAGCAGCCCCGGACTAGCGGGGGGGTTGTATTACAATGAGCAGTTCTTC	CASSPGLAGGLYYNEQFF
16	TRBV19	TRBD2	.	TRBJ2-1	TGTGCCAGTAGTCTAGGTATGGTGGCGGGAGATAATGAGCAGTTCTTC	CASSLGMVAGDNEQFF
16	TRBV29-1	TRBD2	.	TRBJ2-5	TGCAGCGTTGAAGACCAAGCGGGAGTGTACCAAGAGACCCAGTACTTC	CSVEDQAGVYQETQYF
19	TRBV15	TRBD2	once	TRBJ2-7	TGTGCCACCAGCAGCCCCCCTAATACTAGCGGTACCTACTCCTACGAGCAGTACTTC	CATSSPPNTSGTYSYEQYF
13	TRBV7-9	.	.	TRBJ1-2	TGTGCCAGCAGCTTAGCGGGTCTCTATGGCTACACCTTC	CASSLAGLYGYTF
21	TRBV9	.	.	TRBJ2-6	TGTGCCAGCTCGCTCATTGCCGGGGAGTCCCCCGTAAGCTCTGGGGCCAACGTCCTGACTTTC	CASSLIAGESPVSSGANVLTF
15	TRBV6-1	.	.	TRBJ1-3	TGTGCCAGCAGTGAAGTTCTGGGGGAGGGAAACACCATATATTTT	CASSEVLGEGNTIYF
13	TRBV6-6	TRBD2	.	TRBJ2-7	TGTGCCAGCAGCCAGGGACTAGCCCCCGAGCAGTACTTC	CASSQGLAPEQYF
12	TRBV7-9	.	.	TRBJ2-7	TGTGCCAGCAGCTTTAGGTCCTACGAGCAGTACTTC	CASSFRSYEQYF
15	TRBV9	.	medium-sized	TRBJ1-1	TGTGCCAGCAGCCCAGGGGTGAAAATGAACACTGAAGCTTTCTTT	CASSPGVKMNTEAFF
13	TRBV7-9	.	.	TRBJ2-7	TGTGCCAGCAGCTTAAAACTCCTCGAGGAGCAGTACTTC	CASSLKLLEEQYF
14	TRBV2	.	.	TRBJ2-2	TGTGCCAGCAGCGAGCCTAGCGCCACCGGGGAGCTGTTTTTT	CASSEPSATGELFF
12	TRBV18	.	few	TRBJ2-1	TGTGCCAGCTCACTTGGGAGCAATGAGCAGTTCTTC	CASSLGSNEQFF
16	TRBV2	TRBD1	.	TRBJ2-5	TGTGCCAGCAGTGAAGCTTGGGACAGGAGCCAAGAGACCCAGTACTTC	CASSEAWDRSQETQYF
14	TRBV6-6	.	.	TRBJ2-7	TGTGCCAGCAGGCACCGGGACTTAACCTACGAGCAGTACTTC	CASRHRDLTYEQYF
14	TRBV7-2	.	once	TRBJ1-1	TGTGCCAGCAGCCCGGGGCTCTTGAACACTGAAGCTTTCTTT	CASSPGLLNTEAFF
16	TRBV4-1	TRBD1	.	TRBJ1-4	TGCGCCAGCAGCCAAACAGGGGGCGCAACTAATGAAAAACTGTTTTTT	CASSQTGGATNEKLFF
16	TRBV4-3	TRBD2	.	TRBJ2-5	TGCGCCAGCAGCCAAGATAGGGCGGGAGGCCAAGAGACCCAGTACTTC	CASSQDRAGGQETQYF
14	TRBV18	.	few	TRBJ1-2	TGTGCCAGCTCGAAATCCGGGGAACGTTCTGGCTACACCTTC	CASSKSGERSGYTF